This T cell receptor (beta chain) was sequenced in a study of shared clonotypes between healthy human individuals. For sorted subsets, about 200 ng DNA per replicate equaled tens of thousands of T cell genomes. TCRdb's copy holds only in-frame clones and misses some; the assay was immunoSEQ multiplex PCR. The data show around 2.5 million clones, 93% seen once. Unmatched junction bases numbered 7, after V lost 7 bases and J lost 2 bases. Germline V CDR1 and CDR2: SGHTA, FQGNSA. CDR3 length: 14 residues. The specimen sequenced was naive CD4+ T cells from PBMCs. Sample subset: CD45RA+ positively selected. The clonotype was recovered from a man between 18 and 29 years old in good health. Some clones in this sample may be carry-over from other donors' samples. V is TRBV7-2 and J is TRBJ2-7; 8 bases are shared with TRBD2. CDR3 DNA: TGTGCCAGCATCTCGGGAGGGCTACCCTACGAGCAGTACTTC. This encodes CASISGGLPYEQYF.